This T cell receptor beta chain was observed in a study of T cell clonotyping in hematopoietic cell transplantation. The V segment lost 7 bases and the J segment 6 bases; nucleotides outside the gene matches: 6. Germline values: CDR1 SNHLY, CDR2 FYNNEI. The CDR3 covers 14 residues. TCRdb keeps only in-frame clones here, not all; method: immunoSEQ multiplex PCR. The table records roughly 12,000 clones, 80% to 95% of them present only once. The receptor comes from a woman aged 45-65 years in good health. Some clones in this sample may be carry-over from other donors' samples. The chain has TRBV2 and TRBJ2-3; the match to TRBD2 covers 11 bases. The sequencing sample was made of peripheral blood mononuclear cells. Here the CDR3 reads CASKGGLAADTQYF. CDR3 nucleotides: TGTGCCAGCAAGGGGGGACTAGCGGCCGATACGCAGTATTTT.